The 24 T cell receptor beta chains below were found in one sample sequenced in a study of blood T cells in healthy people across ages (dated by TCRdb to between 2015 and 2016). Library generation was performed with 5' RACE. Sequencing instrument: Illumina HiSeq 2500. The second PCR ran for roughly 7 to 11 cycles and used a J-beta primer mix along with a sample-barcoded 5' primer. The public sequencing data were trimmed at Q25 with fastp and processed into clonotypes with MiXCR by TCRdb, which kept only in-frame beta chains. Under each unique CDR3 protein, matching rows form one entry showing the most common genes and DNA. This sample gives over 1,200,000 distinct CDR3 sequences in total; almost 60% of them show up just once. 6.5% to 8.5% of the sample is in the top ten clones. Sample: blood. These receptors all stem from a man aged 18 to 35 in good health.

The chain is built from TRBV29-1 and TRBJ2-1, with D possibly being TRBD2 (7 bases). Germline V CDR1 and CDR2: SQVTM, ANQGSEA. The CDR3 is made up of 15 amino acids. V was clipped by 7 bases and J by 0 bases, with 16 bases between them. CDR3 amino acids: CSGRGGESSYNEQFF. CDR3 in DNA: TGCAGCGGACGAGGGGGGGAAAGCTCCTACAATGAGCAGTTCTTC.

This clonotype was seen a single time. The chain has TRBV4-1 and TRBJ2-7; 8 nucleotides align to TRBD2. The CDR3 length is 15 residues. V shed 4 bases, J shed 2 bases, and the junction held 7 bases outside the gene matches. Per germline, CDR1 MGHRA and CDR2 YSYEKL. CDR3 coding DNA: TGCGCCAGCAGCCCGGTACGGGGGGGAACCTACGAGCAGTACTTC. Protein sequence: CASSPVRGGTYEQYF.

This clonotype was counted only a few times. The chain recombines TRBV11-2 with TRBJ2-7; unclear D gene. This CDR3 comprises 13 residues. The germline CDR1 and CDR2 sequences are SGHAT and FQNNGV. The V gene lost 3 bases and the J gene lost 5 bases, with 11 bases spanning the gap. The CDR3 sequence is CASSLIQFDEQYF. The DNA for the CDR3 is TGTGCCAGCAGCTTGATACAGTTCGACGAGCAGTACTTC.

This clonotype was detected only a few times. The V gene is TRBV28, the J gene TRBJ2-7, with TRBD2 matching 7 bases. V lost 2 bases and J lost 4; bases outside the gene matches: 2. The germline CDR1 and CDR2 sequences are MDHEN and SYDVKM. The CDR3 consists of 13 residues. CDR3: CASSLLADYEQYF. The CDR3 DNA follows: TGTGCCAGCAGTTTACTAGCGGATTACGAGCAGTACTTC.

CDR3 amino acids: CASSDVGQGTSGANVLTF. DNA for the CDR3: TGTGCCAGCAGTGATGTTGGACAGGGTACTTCTGGGGCCAACGTCCTGACTTTC. V and J are TRBV2 and TRBJ2-6; 8 bases are shared with TRBD1. The CDR3 totals 18 residues. V was pared by 3 bases and J by 1 base, with 8 bases of the junction left unmatched. The germline V gene encodes CDR1 SNHLY and CDR2 FYNNEI.

The V gene is TRBV3-1, the J gene TRBJ1-2; no definite D call. From germline, CDR1 is LGHDT and CDR2 YNNKEL (reference sequence). V shed 0 bases and J shed 3 bases, with 8 bases lying between them. The CDR3 sequence is 14 residues long. In nucleotides, the CDR3 is TGTGCCAGCAGCCAAGAGGCGCAGGACTATGGCTACACCTTC. It yields the protein CASSQEAQDYGYTF.

The J gene is TRBJ2-4, the V gene TRBV4-1; D might be TRBD2 (6 bases). With the DNA end fitting TRBJ2-7 better, the J assignment may be wrong. Germline V CDR1 and CDR2: MGHRA, YSYEKL. This CDR3 is built from 15 residues. CDR3 nucleotides: TGCGCCAGCAGCCAAGATTCTAGGACTATCTACGAGCAGTACTTC. It translates to CASSQDSRTIYEQYF.

This sequence joins TRBV7-2 and TRBJ1-1; D unresolved. CDR1 and CDR2 from the germline V gene are SGHTA and FQGNSA. Deletions cut 7 bases from V and 7 bases from J, with 10 bases between. CDR3 size: 11 residues. The CDR3 loop reads CASTYPGEAFF. The CDR3 coding sequence is TGTGCCAGCACCTACCCCGGTGAAGCTTTCTTT. Variable domain in full (rest from reference TRBV7-2 and TRBJ1-1): GAGVSQSPSNKVTEKGKDVELRCDPISGHTALYWYRQSLGQGLEFLIYFQGNSAPDKSGLPSDRFSAERTGGSVSTLTIQRTQQEDSAVYLCASTYPGEAFFGQGTRLTVV.

The V call is TRBV11-1, the J call TRBJ2-6; 13 positions match TRBD2. CDR1 and CDR2 (germline): SGHAT, FQDESV (reference sequence). CDR3 size: 22 residues. Losses at the gene ends were 1 base for V and 2 bases for J; bases not matched to a gene: 14. The CDR3 DNA is TGTGCCAGCAGCTTAGACCGCCCCGGGACTAGCGGGATTAGAACTGGGGCCAACGTCCTGACTTTC. This gives the protein CASSLDRPGTSGIRTGANVLTF.

In its sample, this clonotype was seen a few times. The chain recombines TRBV2 with TRBJ2-6, with TRBD1 as a possible D gene (5 bases). The CDR3 consists of 21 residues. The V end lost 2 bases, the J end lost 3 bases, and 26 bases lay between the germline ends. Germline CDR1 reads SNHLY; CDR2 reads FYNNEI. The CDR3 region is CASSESPNRRREKLGANVLTF. CDR3 coding DNA: TGTGCCAGCAGTGAAAGCCCGAATAGACGCAGGGAAAAGCTTGGGGCCAACGTCCTGACTTTC.

The chain employs TRBV7-9 and TRBJ2-7, with 14 positions matching TRBD2. The J call is uncertain, as TRBJ2-5 better fits the DNA end. Germline loops: CDR1 SEHNR, CDR2 FQNEAQ (reference sequence). This CDR3 has 17 amino acids. The CDR3 coding sequence is TGTGCCAGCAGCTCGCCCGCGGGACTAGCGGGGGAAGAGACCCAGTACTTC. Its translation: CASSSPAGLAGEETQYF.

This clonotype has a handful of counts. One junction end disagrees with the germline gene, perhaps due to a read error. The rearrangement links TRBV20-1 to TRBJ2-1, with 16 bases lining up with TRBD2. The CDR3 has 15 residues. The germline V gene has CDR1 DFQATT and CDR2 SNEGSKA (reference sequence). The CDR3 DNA reads as TGCAGTACTAGGGGACTAGCGGGGGGGTGGAATGAGCAGTTCTTC. Translated, it gives CSTRGLAGGWNEQFF.

This clonotype has a single count. The V and J genes are TRBV6-2 or TRBV6-3 and TRBJ1-1; tentative D call: TRBD1 (6 bases). Trimming took 0 bases from V and 10 from J, leaving 15 bases between them. Germline V lookup: CDR1 MNHEY, CDR2 SVGEGT. The CDR3 length is 14 residues. This chain's CDR3 is CASSYSTGTHVAFF. DNA for the CDR3: TGTGCCAGCAGTTACTCGACAGGAACGCATGTAGCTTTCTTT.

V and J are TRBV27 and TRBJ2-6; no firm D call. CDR1 MNHEY and CDR2 SMNVEV come from the germline V gene (reference sequence). The CDR3 length is 14 residues. V lost 3 bases to trimming and J lost 11 bases, with 14 bases between them. CDR3 residues: CASSFDPLAHVLTF. The DNA for the CDR3 is TGTGCCAGCAGTTTCGATCCTCTCGCCCACGTCCTGACTTTC.

This chain joins TRBV7-2 and TRBJ1-6, with TRBD1 identical over 8 bases. In germline, CDR1 is SGHTA, CDR2 FQGNSA. V lost 5 bases, J lost 0 bases, and 6 bases stayed unmatched. The CDR3 has 17 amino acids. CDR3 in DNA: TGTGCCAGCAGCCCTAAACAGGGGGTCTCCTATAATTCACCCCTCCACTTT. Its protein product is CASSPKQGVSYNSPLHF.

The table lists this clonotype with a count of one. The chain employs TRBV30 and TRBJ2-1; D may be TRBD1 or TRBD2 (5 bases each). Germline values: CDR1 GTSNPN, CDR2 SVGIG (reference sequence). CDR3 length: 15 residues. Between the trimmed V and J ends, which lost 4 bases and 7 bases, there was a span of 20 bases. CDR3 DNA sequence: TGTGCCTGGACCCCTGAGGGGACCCCTGGGAATGAGCAGTTCTTC. Translating it yields CAWTPEGTPGNEQFF.

The V call is TRBV7-9, the J call TRBJ1-1; unclear D gene. V was pared by 10 bases and J by 0 bases, with 15 bases between. CDR1 is SEHNR and CDR2 is FQNEAQ in the germline V gene (reference sequence). This CDR3 comprises 14 residues. CDR3 nucleotide sequence: TGTGCCACCCCAGATAAGGAGATGAACACTGAAGCTTTCTTT. Translated, it gives CATPDKEMNTEAFF.

This chain connects TRBV29-1 to TRBJ1-4, with D perhaps matching TRBD1 (5 bases). Between the trimmed V and J ends, which lost 6 bases and 5 bases, there was a span of 19 bases. Germline V CDR1 and CDR2: SQVTM, ANQGSEA. The CDR3 is 15 amino acids. This CDR3 reads CSVSGLRSGNEKLFF. The CDR3 DNA is TGCAGCGTCTCGGGGCTGAGATCGGGCAATGAAAAACTGTTTTTT.

J is TRBJ2-3 and V is TRBV6-5; D is ambiguous. The CDR3 contains 15 residues. Trimming took off 0 bases at V and 2 bases at J, with 9 bases between the two ends. CDR1 and CDR2 from the germline V gene are MNHEY and SVGAGI. This CDR3 is CASSYSIRDTDTQYF. CDR3 sequence (DNA): TGTGCCAGCAGTTACTCGATAAGGGACACAGATACGCAGTATTTT.

This chain joins TRBV3-1 and TRBJ1-6; D gene uncertain. The CDR3 covers 14 residues. V was shortened by 6 bases and J by 5 bases, with 11 bases between the two germline ends. Per the germline V gene, CDR1 is LGHDT and CDR2 is YNNKEL (reference sequence). CDR3 sequence (DNA): TGTGCCAGCAGGTCCACATCCGATAATTCACCCCTCCACTTT. Translating it yields CASRSTSDNSPLHF.

The rearrangement links TRBV12-3 or TRBV12-4 to TRBJ2-5; D might be TRBD2 (7 bases). CDR3 length: 13 residues. V lost 5 bases and J 11 bases, leaving 18 bases between the germline ends. CDR3 protein: CASSNSGGQEQYF. CDR3 nucleotides: TGTGCCAGCAGTAATTCGGGGGGCCAAGAGCAGTACTTC.

The CDR3: CASSREYPSEQYF. The DNA of the CDR3 is TGTGCCAGCAGCCGGGAGTACCCTTCCGAGCAGTACTTC. The V and J genes are TRBV7-2 and TRBJ2-7; D perhaps matches TRBD2 (6 bases). This CDR3 spans 13 amino acids. V gave up 5 bases and J gave up 6 bases, with 14 bases separating them. Germline V lookup: CDR1 SGHTA, CDR2 FQGNSA.

The chain carries TRBV4-2 and TRBJ2-7, with no clear D. Germline assignment: CDR1 LGHNA and CDR2 YNFKEQ. V shed 0 bases and J shed 0 bases, with 6 bases lying between them. This CDR3 has 14 amino acids. The CDR3 bases are TGTGCCAGCAGCCAAGATGATCCCTCCTACGAGCAGTACTTC. Protein sequence: CASSQDDPSYEQYF.

This chain connects TRBV28 to TRBJ1-1; 7 nucleotides line up with TRBD1. The CDR3 extends over 14 amino acids. Germline values: CDR1 MDHEN, CDR2 SYDVKM. The ends lost 6 bases at V and 3 bases at J; junction bases unmatched: 7. The CDR3 coding sequence is TGTGCCAGCAGCCCCGGGACAGACTACACTGAAGCTTTCTTT. Translation gives CASSPGTDYTEAFF.